This TCR beta chain was recovered during a study of T cells in Graves' hyperthyroidism and ophthalmopathy. CDR1 MNHNS and CDR2 SASEGT come from the germline V gene. The CDR3 runs 13 residues. V was clipped by 8 bases and J by 0 bases, with 10 bases between them. Using RNA transcripts as the source, TCR beta CDR3 regions were amplified. The HTBI primer set was used in a first-round RT-PCR of the TCR CDR3. TCRdb fed the multiplex PCR reads into MiXCR, producing one record per CDR3 protein. This table has hundreds of thousands of distinct CDR3 sequences, nearly 45% appearing once. Each diagnosis was grounded in clinical symptoms, serum thyroxine and TRAb, thyroid ultrasound, and orbital computed tomography.

The sample taken for sequencing was peripheral blood or thyroid tissue (not recorded which). This TCR derives from an adult man with Graves' disease, either hyperthyroidism or ophthalmopathy (not recorded which). The J gene is TRBJ1-1, the V gene TRBV6-1; D not certain. The CDR3 sequence is CASGVSLNTEAFF. The CDR3 DNA reads as TGTGCCAGCGGTGTAAGTCTGAACACTGAAGCTTTCTTT.